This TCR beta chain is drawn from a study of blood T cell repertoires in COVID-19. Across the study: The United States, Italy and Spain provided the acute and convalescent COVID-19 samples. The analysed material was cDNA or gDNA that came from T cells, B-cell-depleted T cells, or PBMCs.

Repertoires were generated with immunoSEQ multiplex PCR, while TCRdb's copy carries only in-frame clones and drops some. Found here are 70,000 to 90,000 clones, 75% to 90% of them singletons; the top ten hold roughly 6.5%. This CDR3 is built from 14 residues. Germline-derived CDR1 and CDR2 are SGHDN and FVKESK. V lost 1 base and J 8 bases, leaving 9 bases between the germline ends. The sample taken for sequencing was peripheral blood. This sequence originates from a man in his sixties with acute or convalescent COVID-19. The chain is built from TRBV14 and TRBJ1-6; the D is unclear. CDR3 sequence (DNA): TGTGCCAGCAGCCAAGTCTACCGGGATTCACCCCTCCACTTT. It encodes CASSQVYRDSPLHF.